The text below deals with one T cell receptor beta chain. Its target is unknown. This specimen comes from a study of T-cell reconstitution after alpha-beta-depleted transplantation in children. Study outcomes and limitations: The study reportedly traced alpha-beta T cells about two months after transplant to several hundred expanded graft clones. In some patients, recipient T cells and intrathymic progenitors surviving conditioning explained high day-60 diversity. When one year had passed after transplant, most T-cell counts and diversity came from newly produced T cells.

Library preparation (for TCRbeta) was performed with unique molecular identifiers. TCRdb independently ran MiXCR on the PCR reads; one entry per CDR3 protein. The sample shows fewer than 1 million distinct CDR3 sequences, roughly 15% of them seen only once. This TCR was recovered from a male patient between 10 and 17 years old who had a stem cell transplant for acute lymphoblastic leukemia, so the T cells may come from the graft donor. This specimen consisted of PBMCs, mostly from graft donor cells, obtained 360 days after TCRalphabeta/CD19-depleted stem cell transplant.

The CDR3 protein is CAWSVTLAVYEQYF. The DNA of the CDR3 is TGTGCCTGGAGTGTAACACTAGCAGTATACGAGCAGTACTTC. The rearrangement joins TRBV30 to TRBJ2-7, with a tentative D call TRBD2 (6 bases). The CDR3 runs 14 residues. Germline CDR1 and CDR2: GTSNPN and SVGIG (reference sequence). V dropped 0 bases and J dropped 4 bases, with 13 bases sitting between them.